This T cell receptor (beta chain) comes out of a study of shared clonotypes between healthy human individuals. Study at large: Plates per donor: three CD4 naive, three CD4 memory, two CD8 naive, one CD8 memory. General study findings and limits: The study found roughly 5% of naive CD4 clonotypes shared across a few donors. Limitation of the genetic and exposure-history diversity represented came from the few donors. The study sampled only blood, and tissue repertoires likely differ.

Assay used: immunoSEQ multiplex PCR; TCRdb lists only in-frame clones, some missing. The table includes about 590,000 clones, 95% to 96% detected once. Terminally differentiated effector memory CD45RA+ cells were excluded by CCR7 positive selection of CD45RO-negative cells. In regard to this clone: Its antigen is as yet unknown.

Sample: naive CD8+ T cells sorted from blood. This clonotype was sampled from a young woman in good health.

CDR3: CASGTDYQPQHF. The CDR3 region has the DNA TGTGCCAGCGGGACAGACTATCAGCCCCAGCATTTT. This chain joins TRBV27 and TRBJ1-5; 7 bases line up with TRBD1. This CDR3 comprises 12 residues. Germline V gives CDR1 MNHEY, CDR2 SMNVEV (reference sequence). Losses at the gene ends were 8 bases for V and 5 bases for J; bases not matched to a gene: 3.